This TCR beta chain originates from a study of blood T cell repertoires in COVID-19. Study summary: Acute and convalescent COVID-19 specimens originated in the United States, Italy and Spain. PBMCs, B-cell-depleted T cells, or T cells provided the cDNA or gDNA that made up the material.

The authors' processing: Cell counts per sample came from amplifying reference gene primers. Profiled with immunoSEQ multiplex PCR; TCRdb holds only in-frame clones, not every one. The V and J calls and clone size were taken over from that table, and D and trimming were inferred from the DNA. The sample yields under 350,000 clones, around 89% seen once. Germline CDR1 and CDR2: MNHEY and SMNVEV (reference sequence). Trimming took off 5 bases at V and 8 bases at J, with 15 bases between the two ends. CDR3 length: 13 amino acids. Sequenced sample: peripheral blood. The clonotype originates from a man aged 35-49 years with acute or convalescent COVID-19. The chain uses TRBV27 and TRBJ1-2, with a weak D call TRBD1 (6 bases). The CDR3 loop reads CASSPRQERGYTF. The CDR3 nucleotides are TGTGCCAGCAGTCCGCGACAGGAACGGGGCTACACCTTC.